The 21 T cell receptor beta chains below come from one sample, sequenced in a study of blood T cell repertoires in COVID-19. The repertoire was sequenced with immunoSEQ multiplex PCR; TCRdb's copy has only in-frame clones and lacks some. The data show about 490,000 clones, 70% to 90% seen once. Specimen: peripheral blood. The source is a human donor in a cohort sampled during active COVID-19.

The J gene is TRBJ2-1, the V gene TRBV6-6; D remains ambiguous. The CDR3 has 14 amino acids. Germline CDR1 reads MNHNY; CDR2 reads SVGAGI (reference sequence). Trimming removed 7 bases at V and 5 bases at J, with 15 bases between. The CDR3 sequence: CASKKERLNNEQFF. DNA for the CDR3: TGTGCCAGCAAGAAGGAGCGACTTAACAATGAGCAGTTCTTC.

This chain links TRBV4-1 with TRBJ2-1; the D gene is possibly TRBD1 (5 bases). This CDR3 contains 17 residues. With 0 bases removed from V and 2 bases from J, the gap between germline ends came to 14 bases. Germline values: CDR1 MGHRA, CDR2 YSYEKL. Here the CDR3 DNA reads TGCGCCAGCAGCCAAGACCAGGGTAATCGCGCCTACAATGAGCAGTTCTTC. Translated, it gives CASSQDQGNRAYNEQFF.

The chain links TRBV30 to TRBJ1-3; a weak D match, TRBD1 (6 bases). This CDR3 region has 16 residues. Germline CDR1 is GTSNPN and CDR2 is SVGIG (reference sequence). V shed 0 bases and J shed 0 bases, with 12 bases lying between them. This CDR3 reads CAWSVGGPNSGNTIYF. CDR3 nucleotides: TGTGCCTGGAGTGTAGGGGGACCTAACTCTGGAAACACCATATATTTT.

The chain carries TRBV5-1 and TRBJ1-1, with D tentatively TRBD1 (6 bases). The CDR3 is 15 residues long. Germline loops: CDR1 SGHRS, CDR2 YFSETQ. V lost 4 bases to trimming and J lost 2 bases, with 15 bases between them. As DNA, the CDR3 is TGCGCCAGCAGCACAACGACAGGAGTCAACACTGAAGCTTTCTTT. Translating it yields CASSTTTGVNTEAFF. The complete variable domain, with remaining parts taken from reference TRBV5-1 and TRBJ1-1, reads KAGVTQTPRYLIKTRGQQVTLSCSPISGHRSVSWYQQTPGQGLQFLFEYFSETQRNKGNFPGRFSGRQFSNSRSEMNVSTLELGDSALYLCASSTTTGVNTEAFFGQGTRLTVV.

This chain links TRBV3-1 (or the pseudogene TRBV3-2) with TRBJ2-5, with 10 bases that match TRBD2. From germline, CDR1 is LGHDT and CDR2 YNNKEL (reference sequence). This CDR3 contains 16 residues. V lost 4 bases and J lost 2; bases outside the gene matches: 7. The CDR3 DNA sequence: TGTGCCAGCAGCCGGATGGGACTAGCGTCTCAAGAGACCCAGTACTTC. This gives the protein CASSRMGLASQETQYF.

V usage is TRBV30 and J usage is TRBJ1-2; D might be TRBD1 (6 bases). The CDR3 sequence is 14 residues long. Germline loops: CDR1 GTSNPN, CDR2 SVGIG (reference sequence). The V and J ends lost 7 bases and 0 bases respectively, with 15 bases between them. Here the CDR3 reads CASTGNRTNYGYTF. The DNA of the CDR3 is TGTGCCTCTACAGGGAACCGCACTAACTATGGCTACACCTTC. The whole variable domain, filled in from reference TRBV30 and TRBJ1-2, reads SQTIHQWPATLVQPVGSPLSLECTVEGTSNPNLYWYRQAAGRGLQLLFYSVGIGQISSEVPQNLSASRPQDRQFILSSKKLLLSDSGFYLCASTGNRTNYGYTFGSGTRLTVV.

This clone appeared once. This chain's CDR3 is CASSFKGARGYTF. The CDR3 nucleotides read TGTGCCAGCAGTTTCAAGGGGGCGCGTGGCTACACCTTC. The rearrangement uses TRBV12-3 or TRBV12-4 and TRBJ1-2; TRBD1 matches at 7 bases. V was pared by 3 bases and J by 7 bases, with 5 bases of the junction left unmatched. The CDR3 consists of 13 residues.

J is TRBJ2-5 and V is TRBV21-1; TRBD2 is taken as the D call from the table, unchecked against the DNA. TRBV21-1 is classified as a pseudogene. This CDR3 is 15 amino acids long. The CDR3 sequence: CARTTSGRAQETQYF. The DNA of the CDR3 is TGTGCCAGAACGACTAGCGGGAGAGCACAAGAGACCCAGTACTTC.

V gene TRBV15 combines with J gene TRBJ2-5; maybe TRBD2 (5 bases). V was cut by 5 bases and J by 4 bases, with 20 bases left in between. This CDR3 comprises 16 residues. Germline values: CDR1 LNHNV, CDR2 YYDKDF (reference sequence). The chain's CDR3 is CATSYRLTSGTETQYF. The CDR3 DNA sequence: TGTGCCACCAGCTACCGGCTTACCAGCGGCACAGAGACCCAGTACTTC.

The chain recombines TRBV5-1 with TRBJ2-1; TRBD2 matches 12 bases. The J segment lost 4 bases and the V segment lost 4 bases, leaving 6 bases of the junction unmatched. This CDR3 comprises 16 residues. Germline CDR1 SGHRS, CDR2 YFSETQ. The CDR3 DNA is TGCGCCAGCAGCGCAGATCTAGCGGGAGGGTACAATGAGCAGTTCTTC. This gives the protein CASSADLAGGYNEQFF.

J is TRBJ2-3 and V is TRBV24-1; 11 bases match TRBD1. There are 15 residues in the CDR3. From germline, CDR1 is KGHDR and CDR2 SFDVKD. V gave up 3 bases and J gave up 4 bases; unmatched junction bases: 2. The CDR3 nucleotides are TGTGCCACCAGTGATGGGGGACAGGGGGCAGATACGCAGTATTTT. Translated, it gives CATSDGGQGADTQYF.

The sample holds one count of this clone. The rearrangement uses TRBV4-3 and TRBJ2-7; 7 nucleotides agree with TRBD2. V gave up 0 bases and J gave up 5 bases; unmatched junction bases: 7. The CDR3 runs 15 residues. Germline CDR1 and CDR2: LGHNA and YSLEER. This chain's CDR3 is CASSQDRGGRDEQYF. CDR3 sequence (DNA): TGCGCCAGCAGCCAAGATCGGGGCGGGAGAGACGAGCAGTACTTC.

The chain carries TRBV7-3 and TRBJ1-1, with a possible D match to TRBD1 (5 bases). The germline CDR1 and CDR2 sequences are SGHTA and FQGTGA. The CDR3 contains 13 residues. V lost 6 bases and J lost 3, with 11 bases in between. The DNA of the CDR3 is TGTGCCAGCAGTCCTACAGGTTACACTGAAGCTTTCTTT. Protein product: CASSPTGYTEAFF.

This clone was counted a few times. The chain employs TRBV5-6 and TRBJ2-7, with D uncertain. Germline CDR1 SGHDT, CDR2 YYEEEE. CDR3 length: 11 amino acids. Trimming took off 1 base at V and 3 bases at J, with 2 bases between the two ends. The CDR3 coding sequence is TGTGCCAGCAGCTTGTACTACGAGCAGTACTTC. This translates into CASSLYYEQYF.

V gene TRBV7-9 combines with J gene TRBJ2-1, with 12 bases identical to TRBD2. Trimming cost V 0 bases and J 10 bases; bases outside gene matches: 7. Germline CDR1 is SEHNR and CDR2 is FQNEAQ (reference sequence). The CDR3 has 16 residues. CDR3 sequence reads: CASSLASSGRAGEQFF. CDR3 nucleotide sequence: TGTGCCAGCAGCTTAGCATCTAGCGGGAGGGCCGGGGAGCAGTTCTTC.

The chain has TRBV6-5 and TRBJ1-2; D remains ambiguous. Trimming removed 6 bases from V and 4 bases from J, with 15 bases in between. Germline V gene data show CDR1 as MNHEY and CDR2 as SVGAGI. The CDR3 sequence is 14 residues long. This chain's CDR3 is CASSKNTASYGYTF. The CDR3 bases are TGTGCCAGCAGCAAAAATACAGCCTCCTATGGCTACACCTTC.

The chain recombines TRBV7-2 with TRBJ2-3, with D perhaps TRBD2 (6 bases). V gave up 3 bases and J gave up 7 bases, with 17 bases separating them. Germline values: CDR1 SGHTA, CDR2 FQGNSA. This CDR3 has 15 amino acids. CDR3: CASSFGGVGGNTQYF. In nucleotides, the CDR3 is TGTGCCAGCAGCTTCGGCGGGGTGGGGGGAAATACGCAGTATTTT.

The gene calls are TRBV6-5 and TRBJ2-7; TRBD1 aligns across 8 bases. After removal of 7 bases from V and 3 bases from J, the junction contained 8 bases not matched to a gene. The CDR3 totals 14 residues. Germline V gene sequence: CDR1 MNHEY, CDR2 SVGAGI. CDR3: CASKTGGYIYEQYF. Written as DNA, the CDR3 is TGTGCCAGCAAAACAGGGGGATATATCTACGAGCAGTACTTC.

This clone came up a few times. The chain has TRBV27 and TRBJ2-5, with 13 bases aligning to TRBD2. CDR1 is MNHEY and CDR2 is SMNVEV in the germline V gene (reference sequence). Trimming cost V 0 bases and J 2 bases; bases outside gene matches: 9. This CDR3 has 19 residues. The CDR3 spells CASSLSTPGLAGRQETQYF. The DNA of the CDR3 is TGTGCCAGCAGTTTATCGACACCGGGACTAGCGGGAAGGCAAGAGACCCAGTACTTC.

V usage is TRBV3-1 (or the pseudogene TRBV3-2) and J usage is TRBJ2-5; 15 positions match TRBD2. With 6 bases clipped from V and 4 bases from J, the junction kept 9 bases outside the gene matches. Germline-derived CDR1 and CDR2 are LGHDT and YNNKEL (reference sequence). This CDR3 is 17 amino acids long. The DNA of the CDR3 is TGTGCCAGCAGTCGAAGGGGGGGACTAGCGGGAGGAGAGACCCAGTACTTC. Translation gives CASSRRGGLAGGETQYF.

V and J are TRBV6-2 or TRBV6-3 and TRBJ2-7; no firm D call. The V end was cut by 6 bases, the J end by 6 bases, with 12 bases between. CDR3 size: 12 residues. The germline V gene has CDR1 MNHEY and CDR2 SVGEGT. The CDR3 sequence is CASSLYGSEQYF. In nucleotides, the CDR3 is TGTGCCAGCAGCTTATACGGTAGCGAGCAGTACTTC.